A single TCR beta chain is shown here with its context. Germline loops: CDR1 GTSNPN, CDR2 SVGIG (reference sequence). Trimming removed 5 bases from V and 7 bases from J, with 15 bases in between. The CDR3 consists of 13 residues. This specimen comes from a study of cytomegalovirus exposure and HLA in healthy donors. 13 Jbeta primers and 60 Vbeta primers were used for the PCR. Profiled with immunoSEQ multiplex PCR; TCRdb holds only in-frame clones, not every one. The listing contains more than 200,000 clones. Sequencing was carried out using PBMCs. This chain uses TRBV30 with TRBJ1-5, with TRBD1 as a possible D gene (5 bases). This TCR was sampled from a woman aged 30 to 39 in good health and CMV-seropositive. CDR3 sequence (DNA): TGTGCCTGGTCATTCAGGGCCGGACAGCCCCAGCATTTT. Translated, it gives CAWSFRAGQPQHF.